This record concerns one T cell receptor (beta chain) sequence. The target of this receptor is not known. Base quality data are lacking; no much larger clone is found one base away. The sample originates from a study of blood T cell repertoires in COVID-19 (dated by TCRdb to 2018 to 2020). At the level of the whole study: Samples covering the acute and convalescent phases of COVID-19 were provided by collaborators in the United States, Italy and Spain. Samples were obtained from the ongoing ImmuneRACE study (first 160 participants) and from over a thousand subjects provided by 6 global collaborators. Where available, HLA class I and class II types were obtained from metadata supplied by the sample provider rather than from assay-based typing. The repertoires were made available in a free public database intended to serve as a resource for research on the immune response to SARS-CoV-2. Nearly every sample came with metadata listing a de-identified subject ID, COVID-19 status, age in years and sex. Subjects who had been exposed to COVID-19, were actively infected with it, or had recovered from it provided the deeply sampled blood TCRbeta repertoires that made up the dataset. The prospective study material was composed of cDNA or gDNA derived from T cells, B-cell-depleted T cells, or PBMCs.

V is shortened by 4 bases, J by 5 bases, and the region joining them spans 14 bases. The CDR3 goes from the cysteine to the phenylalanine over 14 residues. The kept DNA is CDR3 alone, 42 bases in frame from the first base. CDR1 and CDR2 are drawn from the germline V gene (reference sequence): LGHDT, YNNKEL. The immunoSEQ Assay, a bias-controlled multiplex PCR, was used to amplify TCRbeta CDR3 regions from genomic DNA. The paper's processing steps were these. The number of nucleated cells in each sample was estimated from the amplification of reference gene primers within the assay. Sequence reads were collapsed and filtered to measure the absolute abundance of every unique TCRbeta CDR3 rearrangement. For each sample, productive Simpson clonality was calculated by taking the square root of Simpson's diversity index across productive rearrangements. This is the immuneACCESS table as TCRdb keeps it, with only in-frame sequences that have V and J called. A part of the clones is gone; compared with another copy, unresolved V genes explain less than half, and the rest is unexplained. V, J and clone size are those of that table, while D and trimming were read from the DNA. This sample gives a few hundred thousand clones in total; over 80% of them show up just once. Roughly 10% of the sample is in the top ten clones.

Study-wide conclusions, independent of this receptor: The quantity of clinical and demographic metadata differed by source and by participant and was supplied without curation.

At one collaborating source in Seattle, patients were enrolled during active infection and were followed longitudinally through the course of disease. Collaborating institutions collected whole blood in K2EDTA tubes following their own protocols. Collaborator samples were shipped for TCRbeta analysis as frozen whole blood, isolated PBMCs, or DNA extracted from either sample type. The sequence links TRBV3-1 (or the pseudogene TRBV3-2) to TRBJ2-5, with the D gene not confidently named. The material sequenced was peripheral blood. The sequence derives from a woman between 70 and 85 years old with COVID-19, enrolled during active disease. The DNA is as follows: TGTGCCAGCAGCCCGAACGATGGGCAGGAGACCCAGTACTTC. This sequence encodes CASSPNDGQETQYF.